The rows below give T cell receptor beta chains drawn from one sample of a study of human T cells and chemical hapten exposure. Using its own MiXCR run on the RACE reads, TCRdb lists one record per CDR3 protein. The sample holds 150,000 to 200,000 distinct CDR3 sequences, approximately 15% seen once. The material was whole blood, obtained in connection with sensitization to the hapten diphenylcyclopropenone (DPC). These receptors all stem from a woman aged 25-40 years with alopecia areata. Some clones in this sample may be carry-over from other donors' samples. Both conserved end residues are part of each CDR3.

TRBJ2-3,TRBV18,CASSLAGKRTDTQYF
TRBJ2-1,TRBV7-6,CASRPGLSSYNEQFF
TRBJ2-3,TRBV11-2,CASSLDVAGETDTQYF
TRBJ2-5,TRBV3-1,CASSPAGGVKQETQYF
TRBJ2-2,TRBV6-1,CASSEGLALATGELFF
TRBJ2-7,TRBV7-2,CASSRYRDEQYF
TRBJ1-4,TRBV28,CASSPRQGTSEKLFF
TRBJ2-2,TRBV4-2,CASSQDWLAGTGELFF
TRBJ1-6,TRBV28,CASRGGNSPLHF
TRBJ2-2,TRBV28,CAISARGLPNTGELFF
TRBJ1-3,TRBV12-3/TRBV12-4,CASSPRFSGNTIYF